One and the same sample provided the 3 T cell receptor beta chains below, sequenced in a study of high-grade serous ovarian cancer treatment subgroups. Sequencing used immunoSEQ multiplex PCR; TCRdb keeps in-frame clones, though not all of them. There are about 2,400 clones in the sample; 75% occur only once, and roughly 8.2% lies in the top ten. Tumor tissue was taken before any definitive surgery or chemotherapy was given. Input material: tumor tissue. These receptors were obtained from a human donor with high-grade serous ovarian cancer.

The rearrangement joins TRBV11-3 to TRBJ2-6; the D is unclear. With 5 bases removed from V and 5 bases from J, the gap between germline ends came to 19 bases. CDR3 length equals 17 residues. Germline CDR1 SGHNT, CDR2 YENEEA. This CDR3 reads CASSAAGRQSRANVLTF. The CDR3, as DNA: TGTGCCAGCAGCGCGGCTGGTCGACAAAGTCGGGCCAACGTCCTGACTTTC.

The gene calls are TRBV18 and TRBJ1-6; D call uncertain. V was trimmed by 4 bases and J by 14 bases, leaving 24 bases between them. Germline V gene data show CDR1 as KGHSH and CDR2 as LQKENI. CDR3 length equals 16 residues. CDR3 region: CASSHKQTFAPVTLHF. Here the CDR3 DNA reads TGTGCCAGCTCACATAAGCAGACATTCGCTCCTGTCACCCTCCACTTT. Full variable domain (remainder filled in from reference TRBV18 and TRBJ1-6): NAGVMQNPRHLVRRRGQEARLRCSPMKGHSHVYWYRQLPEEGLKFMVYLQKENIIDESGMPKERFSAEFPKEGPSILRIQQVVRGDSAAYFCASSHKQTFAPVTLHFGNGTRLTVT.

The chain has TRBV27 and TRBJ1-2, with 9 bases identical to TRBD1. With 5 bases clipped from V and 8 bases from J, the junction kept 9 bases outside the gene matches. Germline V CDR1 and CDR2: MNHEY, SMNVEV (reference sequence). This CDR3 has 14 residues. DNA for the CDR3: TGTGCCAGCAGTCTCGGACAGGGGTTGAGGGGCTACACCTTC. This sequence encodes CASSLGQGLRGYTF.